This T cell receptor beta chain was retrieved from a study of cytomegalovirus exposure and HLA in healthy donors. Study-level points and caveats: TCR beta V segments were, for the most part, productive about 87% or about 30% of the time in an earlier analysis. Using a false discovery rate of 0.05, a later analysis showed that approximately 17,000 TCR beta sequences were associated with HLA alleles.

Each of the donors was a healthy bone marrow donor. CDR3 length: 15 residues. Per germline, CDR1 SEHNR and CDR2 FQNEAQ (reference sequence). V shed 7 bases, J shed 6 bases, and the junction held 13 bases outside the gene matches. For this clone: The antigen remains unidentified.

The PCR was carried out with 60 Vbeta primers and 13 Jbeta primers. Here immunoSEQ multiplex PCR was the method, and the copy in TCRdb shows in-frame clones only, minus some. The sample has over 80,000 clones, roughly 80% seen once. The receptor comes from a man between 60 and 70 years old in good health and CMV-seropositive. The sequenced material came from PBMCs. V gene TRBV7-9 combines with J gene TRBJ1-2, with 8 bases aligning to TRBD1. The CDR3, as DNA: TGTGCCAGCACAAACCCTTGGACAGGGACTGATGGCTACACCTTC. Its protein product is CASTNPWTGTDGYTF.